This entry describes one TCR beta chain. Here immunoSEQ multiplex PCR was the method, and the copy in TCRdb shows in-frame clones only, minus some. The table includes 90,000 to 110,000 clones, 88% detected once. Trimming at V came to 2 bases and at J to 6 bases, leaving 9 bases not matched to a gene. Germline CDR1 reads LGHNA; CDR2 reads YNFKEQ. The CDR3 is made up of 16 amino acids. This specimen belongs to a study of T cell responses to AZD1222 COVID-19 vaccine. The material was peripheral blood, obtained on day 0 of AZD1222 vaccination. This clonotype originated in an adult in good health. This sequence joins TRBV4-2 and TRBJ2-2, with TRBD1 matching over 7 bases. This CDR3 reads CASSQPTGVVAGELFF. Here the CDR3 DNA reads TGTGCCAGCAGCCAACCTACAGGGGTAGTAGCCGGGGAGCTGTTTTTT.